The 20 T cell receptor beta chains below were found in one sample sequenced in a study of human T cells and chemical hapten exposure. Noted time point: pre-sensitization, week 0. Treatment in this sample: therapeutic diphenylcyclopropenone sensitization with weekly scalp DPC. TCRdb reprocessed the RACE reads via MiXCR and lists one record per CDR3 protein. The profile shows 250,000 or so distinct CDR3 sequences, around 7% of them singletons. The input for sequencing was whole blood, taken in connection with sensitization to the hapten diphenylcyclopropenone (DPC). All receptors derive from a man aged 18 to 30 with alopecia areata. Some clones in this sample may be carry-over from other donors' samples.

A few counts support this clonotype. The V call is TRBV29-1, the J call TRBJ1-5, with TRBD1 identical over 10 bases. The CDR3 covers 14 residues. The V gene's germline CDR1 is SQVTM and CDR2 ANQGSEA. Germline trimming cut 6 bases from V and 2 bases from J; bases unmatched to any gene: 4. This chain's CDR3 is CSVGTGERNQPQHF. CDR3 DNA sequence: TGCAGCGTAGGGACAGGGGAGCGCAATCAGCCCCAGCATTTT.

This clonotype came up a few times. The junction departs from germline at one end; a sequencing error may be responsible. The V call is TRBV3-1, the J call TRBJ2-3; D is perhaps TRBD2 (5 bases). Germline V CDR1 and CDR2: LGHDT, YNNKEL (reference sequence). This CDR3 has 14 amino acids. The CDR3 nucleotides read TGTGCCAGCAGCAAAGAGGGCTCGGGAGATACGCAGTATTTT. This encodes CASSKEGSGDTQYF.

V is TRBV7-9 and J is TRBJ2-2, with D unclear. Looked up from germline, CDR1 is SEHNR and CDR2 is FQNEAQ (reference sequence). CDR3 length equals 11 residues. V lost 5 bases and J 14 bases, leaving 12 bases between the germline ends. The CDR3 DNA is TGTGCCAGCAGCCTTCCTGAATCCCTGTTTTTT. The encoded protein is CASSLPESLFF.

The rearrangement joins TRBV5-1 to TRBJ2-4, with D maybe TRBD1 (5 bases). The CDR3 spans 17 residues. From germline, CDR1 is SGHRS and CDR2 YFSETQ. The V end was cut by 3 bases, the J end by 5 bases, with 21 bases between. The CDR3 reads CASSSPTDLKGQNIQYF. The CDR3 DNA is TGCGCCAGCAGCTCCCCGACAGACCTCAAGGGTCAAAACATTCAGTACTTC.

V and J are TRBV12-3 or TRBV12-4 and TRBJ2-5; 7 nucleotides align to TRBD2. CDR3 length: 15 residues. The J segment lost 4 bases and the V segment lost 6 bases, leaving 11 bases of the junction unmatched. CDR3 loop: CASSPGDAGVETQYF. The CDR3 nucleotides are TGTGCCAGCAGCCCCGGGGACGCGGGGGTAGAGACCCAGTACTTC.

This clonotype was observed a few times. The rearrangement uses TRBV7-6 and TRBJ1-2; tentatively, D is TRBD1 (5 bases). V was clipped by 1 base and J by 6 bases, with 15 bases between them. Germline V CDR1 and CDR2: SGHVS, FNYEAQ. The CDR3 is 15 residues long. DNA of the CDR3: TGTGCCAGCAGCTTAGGAAGCGCAGGGTCCAATGGCTACACCTTC. This sequence encodes CASSLGSAGSNGYTF.

The gene calls are TRBV6-2 or TRBV6-3 and TRBJ1-1; D is unresolved. V was trimmed by 3 bases and J by 1 base, leaving 9 bases between them. Per germline, CDR1 MNHEY and CDR2 SVGEGT. The CDR3 extends over 14 amino acids. CDR3 in DNA: TGTGCCAGCAGTTATGAGGCAGAGAACACTGAAGCTTTCTTT. This codes for CASSYEAENTEAFF.

The CDR3 loop reads CASSLEGRVVTEAFF. The CDR3 coding sequence is TGTGCCAGCAGCTTAGAAGGCAGGGTGGTTACTGAAGCTTTCTTT. The V and J genes are TRBV7-2 and TRBJ1-1; TRBD1 might be the D (5 bases). The CDR3 spans 15 residues. Trimming took off 1 base at V and 5 bases at J, with 14 bases between the two ends. The germline V gene encodes CDR1 SGHTA and CDR2 FQGNSA.

This clonotype showed up many times. The V gene is TRBV4-3, the J gene TRBJ1-4; TRBD1 might be the D (5 bases). Germline V gene data show CDR1 as LGHNA and CDR2 as YSLEER. Trimming removed 3 bases at V and 5 bases at J, with 13 bases between. This CDR3 contains 15 residues. The CDR3 DNA reads TGCGCCAGCAGCCAGGCCGGGACCGGGAATGAAAAACTGTTTTTT. Translated, it gives CASSQAGTGNEKLFF.

This chain connects TRBV7-3 to TRBJ2-2; a weak D match, TRBD2 (5 bases). This CDR3 is 13 amino acids long. Looked up from germline, CDR1 is SGHTA and CDR2 is FQGTGA. The V end was cut by 7 bases, the J end by 6 bases, with 12 bases between. The DNA of the CDR3 is TGTGCCAGCACTACTACGGGGTCCGGGGAGCTGTTTTTT. Translation: CASTTTGSGELFF.

This clonotype has only a few counts. The rearrangement links TRBV4-1 to TRBJ1-6; D might be TRBD1 (6 bases). Per the germline V gene, CDR1 is MGHRA and CDR2 is YSYEKL. The CDR3 covers 19 residues. Trimming left V 0 bases short and J 0 bases short, with 15 bases between. The DNA of the CDR3 is TGCGCCAGCAGCCAAGAAGGGGGAGCAAAGAGCTCCTATAATTCACCCCTCCACTTT. This sequence encodes CASSQEGGAKSSYNSPLHF.

The chain couples TRBV6-5 to TRBJ2-3; TRBD2 matches 15 bases. Germline V gene data show CDR1 as MNHEY and CDR2 as SVGAGI. Trimming removed 2 bases from V and 6 bases from J; junction bases left unmatched: 0. The CDR3 length is 15 residues. This chain's CDR3 is CASSYGTSGGDTQYF. CDR3 bases: TGTGCCAGCAGTTACGGGACTAGCGGGGGGGATACGCAGTATTTT.

This clonotype was recorded a few times. The chain recombines TRBV27 with TRBJ2-7; TRBD1 matches 8 bases. With V trimmed by 3 bases and J by 3 bases, 10 bases remained unmatched. The CDR3 extends over 16 amino acids. Germline CDR1 and CDR2: MNHEY and SMNVEV (reference sequence). The CDR3 nucleotides are TGTGCCAGCAGTTTCGTCGGAGCAGGGGGCTTCTACGAGCAGTACGTC. As protein: CASSFVGAGGFYEQYV.

V usage is TRBV6-5 and J usage is TRBJ2-7; TRBD2 agrees at 15 bases. The germline gives CDR1 MNHEY, CDR2 SVGAGI. V shed 5 bases, J shed 4 bases, and the junction held 9 bases outside the gene matches. The CDR3 has 17 amino acids. CDR3: CASSDPGLAGGAYEQYF. The CDR3 DNA reads as TGTGCCAGCAGTGACCCGGGACTAGCGGGGGGTGCATACGAGCAGTACTTC.

The genes are TRBV6-1 and TRBJ1-5; 11 positions agree with TRBD1. Germline CDR1 MNHNS, CDR2 SASEGT. There are 15 residues in the CDR3. V was clipped by 5 bases and J by 7 bases; unmatched bases: 7. The CDR3 DNA follows: TGTGCCAGCAGTAGTGGGACAGGGGGTTACCAGCCCCAGCATTTT. This sequence encodes CASSSGTGGYQPQHF.

This clonotype appeared many times. The chain links TRBV6-1 to TRBJ2-5; D ambiguous. Trimming left V 1 base short and J 4 bases short, with 4 bases between. Germline-derived CDR1 and CDR2 are MNHNS and SASEGT. The CDR3 is made up of 12 amino acids. CDR3 region: CASSEETETQYF. Here the CDR3 DNA reads TGTGCCAGCAGTGAAGAGACAGAGACCCAGTACTTC.

The table lists this clonotype with many counts. The chain carries TRBV9 and TRBJ1-6; no definite D call. The CDR3 length is 13 residues. Germline V CDR1 and CDR2: SGDLS, YYNGEE. Trimming pared 0 bases from V and 9 bases from J, leaving 7 bases between. CDR3 amino acids: CASSVAGGSPLHF. CDR3 nucleotides: TGTGCCAGCAGCGTAGCAGGCGGTTCACCCCTCCACTTT.

This clonotype was counted ten times or more. The gene calls are TRBV3-1 and TRBJ2-3; 10 bases map to TRBD2. The CDR3 length is 16 residues. J was trimmed by 2 bases and V by 3 bases; bases with no gene match: 5. Germline values: CDR1 LGHDT, CDR2 YNNKEL (reference sequence). The CDR3 coding sequence is TGTGCCAGCAGCCATGAAAGCGGGGGGGCCACAGATACGCAGTATTTT. It is translated as CASSHESGGATDTQYF.

This clonotype is a singleton in its sample. This could be a read error, since a much larger clone is one nucleotide away. The chain combines TRBV7-9 with TRBJ1-5; D not resolved. The CDR3 is 15 residues long. Germline values: CDR1 SEHNR, CDR2 FQNEAQ (reference sequence). The CDR3 region is CANSLGRSSNQPQHF. DNA for the CDR3: TGTGCCAACAGCTTAGGGCGGTCTAGCAATCAGCCCCAGCATTTT.

This clonotype was counted at least ten times. This rearrangement joins TRBV2 to TRBJ1-6; a weak D match, TRBD1 (5 bases). V gave up 8 bases and J gave up 5 bases, with 19 bases separating them. Germline V CDR1 and CDR2: SNHLY, FYNNEI. The CDR3 is 16 residues long. The CDR3, as DNA: TGTGCCAGCCACGAGGGCCCAGGGATGAATAATTCACCCCTCCACTTT. Translation: CASHEGPGMNNSPLHF.